Presented here are 9 T cell receptor beta chains from one specimen sequenced in a study of shared T cell receptors in the human thymus. TCRdb keeps only in-frame clones here, not all; method: immunoSEQ multiplex PCR. There are roughly 710,000 clones in the sample; approximately 83% occur only once, and around 0.0099% lies in the top ten. This same sample was also taken into another study, of human thymus T cells.

Sequencing input: thymocytes. These TCRs come from a girl under three years old with a congenital heart defect.

CDR3 protein: CASTLDGVSNTEAFF. Here the CDR3 DNA reads TGTGCCAGCACCCTAGACGGGGTTTCGAACACTGAAGCTTTCTTT. This sequence joins TRBV6-5 and TRBJ1-1; D call uncertain. The germline CDR1 and CDR2 sequences are MNHEY and SVGAGI. V lost 7 bases and J lost 1, with 16 bases in between. The length of the CDR3 is 15 residues.

This sequence joins TRBV19 and TRBJ1-4; 9 bases are a match to TRBD1. Germline V gene lookup returns CDR1 LNHDA and CDR2 SQIVND (reference sequence). J gave up 5 bases and V 3 bases, and 10 bases lay outside the gene matches. CDR3 length: 17 residues. CDR3 coding DNA: TGTGCCAGTAGTATCGAAGGCCGCGGGACAGGGAATGAAAAACTGTTTTTT. Amino acid sequence: CASSIEGRGTGNEKLFF.

The gene calls are TRBV6-1 and TRBJ2-5; no clear D. Between the trimmed V and J ends, which lost 0 bases and 5 bases, there was a span of 13 bases. CDR1 is MNHNS, CDR2 SASEGT, per germline. CDR3 length: 15 amino acids. For the CDR3, the DNA is TGTGCCAGCAGTGAAGCGTACGGGTTCTGGGAGACCCAGTACTTC. This gives the protein CASSEAYGFWETQYF.

The chain recombines TRBV9 with TRBJ2-1; 9 bases match TRBD2. After removal of 0 bases from V and 7 bases from J, the junction contained 8 bases not matched to a gene. The CDR3 spans 16 residues. Germline CDR1 reads SGDLS; CDR2 reads YYNGEE. The DNA of the CDR3 is TGTGCCAGCAGCGTAGGGGGAGCGGGGGGAGGTAATGAGCAGTTCTTC. Translation: CASSVGGAGGGNEQFF.

The J gene is TRBJ2-3, the V gene TRBV5-4; D uncertain. This CDR3 is 12 amino acids long. Germline V gene sequence: CDR1 SGHNT, CDR2 YYREEE (reference sequence). V dropped 3 bases and J dropped 4 bases, with 6 bases sitting between them. The DNA of the CDR3 is TGTGCCAGCAGCTACAAACCAGATACGCAGTATTTT. Its translation: CASSYKPDTQYF. The variable domain in full, completed from reference TRBV5-4 and TRBJ2-3, reads ETGVTQSPTHLIKTRGQQVTLRCSSQSGHNTVSWYQQALGQGPQFIFQYYREEENGRGNFPPRFSGLQFPNYSSELNVNALELDDSALYLCASSYKPDTQYFGPGTRLTVL.

The chain combines TRBV6-5 with TRBJ2-5; 12 positions match TRBD1. Germline CDR1 MNHEY, CDR2 SVGAGI. This CDR3 spans 16 amino acids. The V gene end was trimmed by 4 bases and the J gene end by 5 bases; junction bases not matched to a gene: 8. CDR3 nucleotides: TGTGCCAGCAGTTTTTTACCGGGACAGGGGGCCGAGACCCAGTACTTC. This translates into CASSFLPGQGAETQYF.

This clone was found a few times. The genes are TRBV5-8 and TRBJ1-6; TRBD1 matches at 9 bases. Germline values: CDR1 SGHTS, CDR2 YDEGEE. CDR3 length equals 17 residues. The trim removed 4 bases at V and 14 bases at J, leaving 19 bases unmatched. The CDR3 protein is CASSAGTGIDGNQSLHF. In nucleotides, the CDR3 is TGTGCCAGCAGCGCAGGGACAGGGATTGATGGTAATCAATCCCTCCACTTT.

The chain joins TRBV28 to TRBJ2-1; D uncertain. This CDR3 has 12 residues. The V gene lost 6 bases and the J gene lost 7 bases, with 10 bases spanning the gap. Germline-derived CDR1 and CDR2 are MDHEN and SYDVKM. The CDR3 DNA follows: TGTGCCAGCAGCCCCGGTCTTAATGAGCAGTTCTTC. This encodes CASSPGLNEQFF.

The chain uses TRBV6-6 and TRBJ2-3; D tentatively fits TRBD1 or TRBD2 (6 bases each). This CDR3 has 15 residues. Germline V gene sequence: CDR1 MNHNY, CDR2 SVGAGI (reference sequence). Deletions cut 10 bases from V and 0 bases from J, with 17 bases between. In nucleotides, the CDR3 is TGTGCCACCAGGAGGGACGGGACAAGCACAGATACGCAGTATTTT. Translated, it gives CATRRDGTSTDTQYF.